Listed here are 23 T cell receptor beta chains from one sample, sequenced in a study of blood T cell repertoires in COVID-19 (dated by TCRdb to 2018 to 2021). Library preparation employed the immunoSEQ multiplex PCR assay. TCRdb obtained this table from immuneACCESS and retained in-frame rearrangements with V and J assigned. These tables miss some clones; where compared with another copy, unresolved V genes account for less than half of the shortfall, and the remainder is unexplained. The sample table contains approximately 300,000 clones; only one count was recorded for around 86% of them. The top ten constitute about 5.2% of the sample. Sequencing input: PBMCs or T cells enriched from blood (not recorded which). These receptor sequences come from a man between 60 and 75 years old who had recovered from COVID-19.

This chain connects TRBV18 to TRBJ2-2; TRBD1 matches 9 bases. Germline CDR1 is KGHSH and CDR2 is LQKENI. CDR3 length equals 18 residues. V trimming: 3 bases; J trimming: 3 bases; junction bases outside the gene matches: 11. The chain's CDR3 is CASSPGQGNGPDTGELFF. CDR3 sequence (DNA): TGTGCCAGCTCACCGGGACAGGGTAATGGCCCGGACACCGGGGAGCTGTTTTTT.

In regard to this clone: Its ends do not fully match the called genes, so a read error is possible. V and J are TRBV2 and TRBJ1-5, with 11 bases matching TRBD1. Germline V CDR1 and CDR2: SNHLY, FYNNEI. CDR3 size: 15 residues. The CDR3 DNA follows: TGTGCCAGCACTGAAGAGGGACAGGGGGGACAGCCCCAGCATTTT. Protein product: CASTEEGQGGQPQHF.

This clone was counted a single time. This sequence joins TRBV2 and TRBJ1-5, with D possibly matching TRBD1 (6 bases). The germline V and J ends were trimmed by 5 bases and 6 bases, with 17 bases remaining between them. The CDR3 runs to 15 residues. CDR1 is SNHLY and CDR2 is FYNNEI in the germline V gene. The chain's CDR3 is CASSYGAGVSQPQHF. CDR3 coding DNA: TGTGCCAGCAGTTACGGGGCAGGGGTAAGTCAGCCCCAGCATTTT. The whole variable domain, remainder taken from reference TRBV2 and TRBJ1-5, is EPEVTQTPSHQVTQMGQEVILRCVPISNHLYFYWYRQILGQKVEFLVSFYNNEISEKSEIFDDQFSVERPDGSNFTLKIRSTKLEDSAMYFCASSYGAGVSQPQHFGDGTRLSIL.

Only one count was recorded for this clone. The chain combines TRBV5-1 with TRBJ1-1; D possibly corresponds to TRBD1 (5 bases). Germline CDR1 SGHRS, CDR2 YFSETQ. This CDR3 contains 15 residues. V lost 4 bases and J lost 5, with 18 bases in between. The CDR3 DNA sequence: TGCGCCAGCAGCCCCCTCAGGGTTTTAGGTACTGAAGCTTTCTTT. This translates into CASSPLRVLGTEAFF.

This chain connects TRBV7-2 to TRBJ2-5, with D perhaps matching TRBD2 (6 bases). CDR3 length: 15 residues. Germline CDR1 reads SGHTA; CDR2 reads FQGNSA. Trimming cost V 5 bases and J 1 base, with 14 bases left between them. CDR3 bases: TGTGCCAGCAGCACGAGGGGACTGACCCAAGAGACCCAGTACTTC. As protein: CASSTRGLTQETQYF.

The V gene is TRBV28, the J gene TRBJ1-4; 9 positions agree with TRBD1. The V gene end was trimmed by 5 bases and the J gene end by 4 bases; junction bases not matched to a gene: 8. Germline V gene data show CDR1 as MDHEN and CDR2 as SYDVKM. The CDR3 runs 16 residues. The CDR3 coding sequence is TGTGCCAGCAGTACAACAGGGGGCGGAAGTAATGAAAAACTGTTTTTT. Translating it yields CASSTTGGGSNEKLFF.

The chain combines TRBV6-1 with TRBJ2-7; TRBD2 matches 7 bases. There are 15 residues in the CDR3. V lost 6 bases to trimming and J lost 6 bases; unmatched junction nucleotides: 14. Germline V CDR1 and CDR2: MNHNS, SASEGT. The DNA for the CDR3 is TGTGCCAGCAGAACAAGCTTGGGAGGGCTAGGCGAGCAGTACTTC. Protein: CASRTSLGGLGEQYF.

The genes are TRBV11-2 and TRBJ1-4; the D gene is possibly TRBD1 (6 bases). The CDR3 runs to 15 residues. In germline, CDR1 is SGHAT, CDR2 FQNNGV. V lost 5 bases and J 3 bases, leaving 13 bases between the germline ends. The CDR3 DNA is TGTGCCAGCAGCCACAACAGGGTTGCTAATGAAAAACTGTTTTTT. Protein: CASSHNRVANEKLFF.

The chain is built from TRBV28 and TRBJ1-1, with D unclear. The CDR3 loop spans 14 amino acids. V lost 2 bases to trimming and J lost 4 bases, with 11 bases between them. In germline, CDR1 is MDHEN, CDR2 SYDVKM. The CDR3 reads CASSLGGLFTEAFF. CDR3 in DNA: TGTGCCAGCAGTTTAGGAGGTCTATTCACTGAAGCTTTCTTT.

The chain uses TRBV4-2 and TRBJ1-3; maybe TRBD1 (6 bases). The CDR3 runs 13 residues. V shed 6 bases and J shed 4 bases, with 10 bases lying between them. Per germline, CDR1 LGHNA and CDR2 YNFKEQ. CDR3 region: CASRQGAGNTIYF. The CDR3, as DNA: TGTGCCAGCAGACAGGGAGCAGGAAACACCATATATTTT.

V is TRBV28 and J is TRBJ2-7; D not certain. Germline assignment: CDR1 MDHEN and CDR2 SYDVKM. CDR3 size: 12 residues. Trimming cost V 6 bases and J 4 bases, with 10 bases left between them. The CDR3 loop reads CASSLRIYEQYF. The CDR3 DNA follows: TGTGCCAGCAGCCTCAGGATTTACGAGCAGTACTTC. Full variable domain (rest looked up from reference TRBV28 and TRBJ2-7): DVKVTQSSRYLVKRTGEKVFLECVQDMDHENMFWYRQDPGLGLRLIYFSYDVKMKEKGDIPEGYSVSREKKERFSLILESASTNQTSMYLCASSLRIYEQYFGPGTRLTVT.

V and J are TRBV20-1 and TRBJ2-7; TRBD2 agrees at 7 bases. V was pared by 3 bases and J by 3 bases, with 8 bases of the junction left unmatched. CDR1 and CDR2 (germline): DFQATT, SNEGSKA (reference sequence). This CDR3 is 14 amino acids long. The CDR3 sequence: CSASTPGGGYEQYF. The CDR3 DNA sequence: TGCAGTGCTAGTACCCCGGGGGGTGGCTACGAGCAGTACTTC.

This chain uses TRBV27 with TRBJ2-3, with D possibly matching TRBD2 (6 bases). This CDR3 has 15 amino acids. The germline V gene has CDR1 MNHEY and CDR2 SMNVEV (reference sequence). V was pared by 0 bases and J by 4 bases, with 11 bases between. CDR3 DNA: TGTGCCAGCAGTTTATCGATCGGGAGTGCAGATACGCAGTATTTT. Its translation is CASSLSIGSADTQYF.

This chain joins TRBV27 and TRBJ2-2; D gene uncertain. Germline V gene sequence: CDR1 MNHEY, CDR2 SMNVEV (reference sequence). V lost 2 bases and J 0 bases, leaving 7 bases between the germline ends. The CDR3 extends over 15 amino acids. CDR3 amino acids: CASSLGLTNTGELFF. CDR3 DNA sequence: TGTGCCAGCAGTTTAGGTCTAACGAACACCGGGGAGCTGTTTTTT.

The chain couples TRBV28 to TRBJ1-5, with 8 bases that match TRBD1. The length of the CDR3 is 17 residues. Trimming cost V 0 bases and J 4 bases; bases outside gene matches: 8. The germline CDR1 and CDR2 sequences are MDHEN and SYDVKM. The CDR3 is CASSLWQGASGNQPQHF. CDR3 coding DNA: TGTGCCAGCAGTTTATGGCAGGGGGCAAGTGGAAATCAGCCCCAGCATTTT. Combining the CDR3 with reference TRBV28 and TRBJ1-5 gives the whole variable domain DVKVTQSSRYLVKRTGEKVFLECVQDMDHENMFWYRQDPGLGLRLIYFSYDVKMKEKGDIPEGYSVSREKKERFSLILESASTNQTSMYLCASSLWQGASGNQPQHFGDGTRLSIL.

This chain connects TRBV3-1 (or the pseudogene TRBV3-2) to TRBJ2-2, with 8 nucleotides matching TRBD2. Germline lookup yields CDR1 LGHDT and CDR2 YNNKEL (reference sequence). The CDR3 runs to 19 residues. The V and J ends lost 0 bases and 0 bases, in that order; junction bases with no gene match: 9. This CDR3 reads CASSQDLRTSRSNTGELFF. The DNA of the CDR3 is TGTGCCAGCAGCCAAGATTTAAGGACTAGCCGATCGAACACCGGGGAGCTGTTTTTT.

The V and J genes are TRBV29-1 and TRBJ1-2, with D possibly being TRBD1 (6 bases). The germline CDR1 and CDR2 sequences are SQVTM and ANQGSEA. With 3 bases removed from V and 2 bases from J, the gap between germline ends came to 13 bases. This CDR3 has 14 residues. The CDR3 is CSVERGNRNYGYTF. The CDR3 DNA sequence: TGCAGCGTTGAGAGGGGGAATAGGAACTATGGCTACACCTTC.

The chain combines TRBV5-6 with TRBJ1-2; the match to TRBD1 covers 9 bases. Unmatched junction bases numbered 24, after V lost 6 bases and J lost 6 bases. The CDR3 has 19 amino acids. Germline CDR1 reads SGHDT; CDR2 reads YYEEEE. The CDR3 region is CASTSPWVSRDRVSNGYTF. The CDR3 nucleotides read TGTGCCAGCACCTCCCCGTGGGTGTCCCGGGACAGGGTGTCGAATGGCTACACCTTC.

The genes are TRBV6-5 and TRBJ2-1; 7 positions match TRBD2. Trimming took 2 bases from V and 9 from J; bases not matched to a gene: 10. The CDR3 totals 15 residues. The germline gives CDR1 MNHEY, CDR2 SVGAGI. The CDR3 coding sequence is TGTGCCAGCAGTTACGTTTTGGGGGGGTACGGTGAGCAGTTCTTC. This encodes CASSYVLGGYGEQFF.

CDR3 sequence: CATSDPSPQGRGETQYF. In nucleotides, the CDR3 is TGTGCCACCAGTGACCCGTCCCCCCAGGGGAGGGGAGAGACCCAGTACTTC. This sequence joins TRBV24-1 and TRBJ2-5; tentatively, D is TRBD2 (7 bases). V was clipped by 4 bases and J by 4 bases, with 21 bases between them. Germline-derived CDR1 and CDR2 are KGHDR and SFDVKD. The CDR3 runs 17 residues.

This chain links TRBV2 with TRBJ1-1, with D uncertain. The CDR3 consists of 14 residues. With 6 bases removed from V and 2 bases from J, the gap between germline ends came to 13 bases. The germline gives CDR1 SNHLY, CDR2 FYNNEI. The CDR3 sequence: CASRIRESNTEAFF. Here the CDR3 DNA reads TGTGCCAGCAGGATCCGGGAATCTAACACTGAAGCTTTCTTT.

The chain joins TRBV28 to TRBJ2-7, with 9 bases that match TRBD2. This CDR3 has 14 amino acids. The junction had 3 bases not matched to a gene; V was cut back by 6 bases and J by 0 bases. Looked up from germline, CDR1 is MDHEN and CDR2 is SYDVKM. In DNA form, the CDR3 reads TGTGCCAGCAGAAGGACTAGCGCCTCCTACGAGCAGTACTTC. It specifies CASRRTSASYEQYF.

The J gene is TRBJ1-2, the V gene TRBV28; 10 positions agree with TRBD1. There are 17 residues in the CDR3. The V gene's germline CDR1 is MDHEN and CDR2 SYDVKM. Germline trimming cut 5 bases from V and 5 bases from J; bases unmatched to any gene: 14. This chain's CDR3 is CASSLLGPGQGPYGYTF. The CDR3 DNA follows: TGTGCCAGCAGTCTACTCGGGCCGGGACAGGGGCCTTATGGCTACACCTTC.